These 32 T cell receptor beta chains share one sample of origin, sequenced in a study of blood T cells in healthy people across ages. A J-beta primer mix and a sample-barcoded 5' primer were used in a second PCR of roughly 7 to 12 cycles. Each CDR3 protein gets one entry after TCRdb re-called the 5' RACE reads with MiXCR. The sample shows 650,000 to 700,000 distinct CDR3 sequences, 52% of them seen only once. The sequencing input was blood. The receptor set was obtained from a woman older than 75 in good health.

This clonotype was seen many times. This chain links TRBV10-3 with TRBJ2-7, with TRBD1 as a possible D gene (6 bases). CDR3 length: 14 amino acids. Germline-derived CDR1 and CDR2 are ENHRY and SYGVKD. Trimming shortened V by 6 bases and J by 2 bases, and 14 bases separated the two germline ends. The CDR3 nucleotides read TGTGCCATCAGCGCGAACAGGGATACCTACGAGCAGTACTTC. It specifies CAISANRDTYEQYF.

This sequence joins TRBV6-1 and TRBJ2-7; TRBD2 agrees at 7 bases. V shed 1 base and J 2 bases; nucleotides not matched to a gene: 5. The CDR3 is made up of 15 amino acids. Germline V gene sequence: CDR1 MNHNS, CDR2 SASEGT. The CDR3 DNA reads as TGTGCCAGCAGTGAAGGGGGGGGAAGGACCTACGAGCAGTACTTC. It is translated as CASSEGGGRTYEQYF.

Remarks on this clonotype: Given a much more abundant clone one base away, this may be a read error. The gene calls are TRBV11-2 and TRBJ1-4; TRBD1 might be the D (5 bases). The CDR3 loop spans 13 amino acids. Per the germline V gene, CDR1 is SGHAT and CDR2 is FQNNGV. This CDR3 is CSSSLEEGNKLFF. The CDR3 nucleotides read TGTTCCAGCAGCTTAGAAGAGGGGAACAAACTGTTTTTT.

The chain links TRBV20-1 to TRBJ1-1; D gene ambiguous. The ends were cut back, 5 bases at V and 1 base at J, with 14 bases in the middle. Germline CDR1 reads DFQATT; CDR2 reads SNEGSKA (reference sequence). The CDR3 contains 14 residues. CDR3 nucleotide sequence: TGCAGTGCTTATAACACAATGGCGAACACTGAAGCTTTCTTT. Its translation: CSAYNTMANTEAFF.

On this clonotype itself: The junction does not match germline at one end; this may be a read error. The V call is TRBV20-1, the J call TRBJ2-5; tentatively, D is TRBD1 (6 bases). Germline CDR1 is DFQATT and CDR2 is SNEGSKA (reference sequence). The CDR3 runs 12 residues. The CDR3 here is CSATGVQETRYF. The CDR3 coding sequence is TGCAGTGCTACAGGGGTTCAAGAGACCCGGTACTTC.

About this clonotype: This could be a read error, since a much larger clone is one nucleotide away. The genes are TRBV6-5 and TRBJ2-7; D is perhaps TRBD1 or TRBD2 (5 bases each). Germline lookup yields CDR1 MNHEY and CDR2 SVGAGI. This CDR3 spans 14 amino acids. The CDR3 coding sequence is TGTGCCGGCAGCTCCAACCGGGACGCCTACGAGCAGTACTTC. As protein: CAGSSNRDAYEQYF.

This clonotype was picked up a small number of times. The CDR3 nucleotides are TGTGCCAGCAGCTACGGACAAAATGGTGAAAAACTGTTTTTT. Translating gives CASSYGQNGEKLFF. The chain is built from TRBV7-9 and TRBJ1-4; possible D gene TRBD1, 5 bases. Germline-derived CDR1 and CDR2 are SEHNR and FQNEAQ (reference sequence). The ends were cut back, 4 bases at V and 7 bases at J, with 13 bases in the middle. This CDR3 comprises 14 residues.

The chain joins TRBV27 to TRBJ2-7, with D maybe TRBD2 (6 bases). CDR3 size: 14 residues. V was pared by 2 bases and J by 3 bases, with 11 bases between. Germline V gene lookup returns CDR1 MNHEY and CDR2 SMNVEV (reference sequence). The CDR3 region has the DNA TGTGCCAGCAGTTTAGCGGGAACCAACTACGAGCAGTACTTC. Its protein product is CASSLAGTNYEQYF.

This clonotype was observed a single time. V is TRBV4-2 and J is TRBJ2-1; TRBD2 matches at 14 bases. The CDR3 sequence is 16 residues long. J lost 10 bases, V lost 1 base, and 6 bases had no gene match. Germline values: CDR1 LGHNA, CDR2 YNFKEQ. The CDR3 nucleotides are TGTGCCAGCAGCCAAGTTTCGGGACTAGCGGGAGAGGAGCAGTTCTTC. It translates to CASSQVSGLAGEEQFF.

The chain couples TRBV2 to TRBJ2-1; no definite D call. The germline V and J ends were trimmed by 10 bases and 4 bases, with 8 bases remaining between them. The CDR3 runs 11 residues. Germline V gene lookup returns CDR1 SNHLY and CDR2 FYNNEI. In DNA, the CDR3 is TGTGCCATCGACATGTACAATGAGCAGTTCTTC. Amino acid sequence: CAIDMYNEQFF.

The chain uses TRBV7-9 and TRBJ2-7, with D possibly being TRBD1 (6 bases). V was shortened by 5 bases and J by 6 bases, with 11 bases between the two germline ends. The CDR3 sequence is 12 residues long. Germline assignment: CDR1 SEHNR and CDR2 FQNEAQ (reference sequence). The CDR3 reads CASSLGTSEQYF. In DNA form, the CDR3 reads TGTGCCAGCAGCCTTGGGACAAGCGAGCAGTACTTC.

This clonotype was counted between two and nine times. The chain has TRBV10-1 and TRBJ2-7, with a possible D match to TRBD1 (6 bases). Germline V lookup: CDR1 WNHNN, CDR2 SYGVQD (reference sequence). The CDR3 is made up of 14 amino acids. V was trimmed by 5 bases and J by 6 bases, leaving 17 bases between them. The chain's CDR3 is CASSKGDILREQYF. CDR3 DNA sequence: TGCGCCAGCAGTAAAGGGGACATCCTTCGCGAGCAGTACTTC.

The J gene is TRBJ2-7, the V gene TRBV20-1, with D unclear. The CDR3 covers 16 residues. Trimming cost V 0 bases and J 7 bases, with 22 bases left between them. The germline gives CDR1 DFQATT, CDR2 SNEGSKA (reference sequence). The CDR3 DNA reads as TGCAGTGCTAGAGATGGTAAGGGCGTCCGAGGTGGTGAGCAGTACTTC. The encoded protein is CSARDGKGVRGGEQYF.

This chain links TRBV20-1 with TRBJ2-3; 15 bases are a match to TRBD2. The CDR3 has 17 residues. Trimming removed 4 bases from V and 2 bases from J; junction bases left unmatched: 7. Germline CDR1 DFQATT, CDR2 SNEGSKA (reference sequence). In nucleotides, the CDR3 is TGCAGTGCTACTGGACTAGCGGGAGGGCCCCACACAGATACGCAGTATTTT. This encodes CSATGLAGGPHTDTQYF.

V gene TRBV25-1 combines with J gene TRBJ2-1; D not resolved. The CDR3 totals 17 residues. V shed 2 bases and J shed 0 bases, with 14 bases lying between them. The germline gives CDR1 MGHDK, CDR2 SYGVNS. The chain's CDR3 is CASSEETWYSSYNEQFF. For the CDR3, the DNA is TGTGCCAGCAGTGAAGAGACATGGTATAGCTCCTACAATGAGCAGTTCTTC.

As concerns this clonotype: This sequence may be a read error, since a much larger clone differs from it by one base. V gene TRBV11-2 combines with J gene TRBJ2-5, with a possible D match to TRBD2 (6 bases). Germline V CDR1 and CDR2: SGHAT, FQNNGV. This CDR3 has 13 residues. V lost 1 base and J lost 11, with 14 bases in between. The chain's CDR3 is CASSLAGGNEQYF. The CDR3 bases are TGTGCCAGCAGCTTAGCCGGCGGGAATGAGCAGTACTTC.

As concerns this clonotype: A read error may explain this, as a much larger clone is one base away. CDR3 protein: CSAIALVGKPYNEQFF. In nucleotides, the CDR3 is TGCAGTGCTATCGCCTTGGTGGGTAAACCATACAATGAGCAGTTCTTC. V usage is TRBV20-1 and J usage is TRBJ2-1; no clear D. This CDR3 comprises 16 residues. V was shortened by 4 bases and J by 4 bases, with 20 bases between the two germline ends. CDR1 and CDR2 from the germline V gene are DFQATT and SNEGSKA (reference sequence).

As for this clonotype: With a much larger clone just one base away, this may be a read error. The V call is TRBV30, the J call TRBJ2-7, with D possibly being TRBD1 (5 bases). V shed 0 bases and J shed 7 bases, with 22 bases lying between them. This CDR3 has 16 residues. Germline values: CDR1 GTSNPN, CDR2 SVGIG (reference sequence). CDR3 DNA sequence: TGTGCCTGGAGTGTAAGGTTTTTAGGGGCGGTAAATGAGCAGTACTTC. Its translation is CAWSVRFLGAVNEQYF.

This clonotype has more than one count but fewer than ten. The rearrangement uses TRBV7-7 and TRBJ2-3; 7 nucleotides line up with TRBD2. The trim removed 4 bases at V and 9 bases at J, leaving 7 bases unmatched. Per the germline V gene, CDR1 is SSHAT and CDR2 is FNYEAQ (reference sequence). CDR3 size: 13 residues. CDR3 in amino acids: CASSSQWEGTQYF. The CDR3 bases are TGTGCCAGCAGCTCGCAGTGGGAGGGCACGCAGTATTTT.

The CDR3, as DNA: TGTGCCAGCAGGTCCAGGGTAGCCCTCTACGAGCAGTACTTC. Its translation: CASRSRVALYEQYF. V and J are TRBV28 and TRBJ2-4; the D gene is possibly TRBD1 (5 bases). The end of the DNA fits TRBJ2-7 better, so the J call may be wrong. In germline, CDR1 is MDHEN, CDR2 SYDVKM. The CDR3 is 14 amino acids.

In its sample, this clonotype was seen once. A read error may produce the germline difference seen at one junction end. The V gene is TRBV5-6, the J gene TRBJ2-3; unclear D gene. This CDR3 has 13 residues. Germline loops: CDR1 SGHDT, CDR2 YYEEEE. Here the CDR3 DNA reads TGTGCCAGCGGCTTATTCGGGACAGATACGCAGTATTTT. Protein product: CASGLFGTDTQYF.

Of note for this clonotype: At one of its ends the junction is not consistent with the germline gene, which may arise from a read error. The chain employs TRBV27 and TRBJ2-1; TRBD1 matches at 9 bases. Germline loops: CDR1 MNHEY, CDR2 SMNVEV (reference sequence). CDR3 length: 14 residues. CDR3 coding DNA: TGCGCCAACACTATGGGACAGGGATTTCATGAGCAGTTCTTC. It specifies CANTMGQGFHEQFF.

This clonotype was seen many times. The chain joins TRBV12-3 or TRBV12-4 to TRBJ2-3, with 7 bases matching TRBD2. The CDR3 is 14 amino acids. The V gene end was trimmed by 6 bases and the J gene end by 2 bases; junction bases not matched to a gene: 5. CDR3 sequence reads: CASRKSGTTDTQYF. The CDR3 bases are TGTGCCAGCAGGAAAAGCGGGACCACAGATACGCAGTATTTT.

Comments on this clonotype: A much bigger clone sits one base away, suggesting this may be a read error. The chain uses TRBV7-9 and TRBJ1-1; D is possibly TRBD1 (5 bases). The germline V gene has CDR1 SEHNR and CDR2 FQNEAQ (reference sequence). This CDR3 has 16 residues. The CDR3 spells CVSSSGQTQLNTEAFF. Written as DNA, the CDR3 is TGTGTCAGCAGCTCTGGACAAACCCAACTGAACACTGAAGCTTTCTTT. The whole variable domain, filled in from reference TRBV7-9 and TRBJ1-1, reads DTGVSQNPRHKITKRGQNVTFRCDPISEHNRLYWYRQTLGQGPEFLTYFQNEAQLEKSRLLSDRFSAERPKGSFSTLEIQRTEQGDSAMYLCVSSSGQTQLNTEAFFGQGTRLTVV.

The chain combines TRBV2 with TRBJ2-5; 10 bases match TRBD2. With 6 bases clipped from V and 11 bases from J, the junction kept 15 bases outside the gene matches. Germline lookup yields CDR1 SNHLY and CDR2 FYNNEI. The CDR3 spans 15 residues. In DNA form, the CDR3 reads TGTGCCAGCAGACCGAGCGGGGGGGCCTCGTATGAGCAGTACTTC. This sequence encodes CASRPSGGASYEQYF.

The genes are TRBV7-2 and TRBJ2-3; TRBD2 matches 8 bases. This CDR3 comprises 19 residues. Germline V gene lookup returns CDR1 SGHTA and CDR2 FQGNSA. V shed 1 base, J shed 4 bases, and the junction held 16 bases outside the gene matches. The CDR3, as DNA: TGTGCCAGCAGCTTAGGGTGGAACGGGGGGGCGCTTCTGGCAGATACGCAGTATTTT. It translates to CASSLGWNGGALLADTQYF.

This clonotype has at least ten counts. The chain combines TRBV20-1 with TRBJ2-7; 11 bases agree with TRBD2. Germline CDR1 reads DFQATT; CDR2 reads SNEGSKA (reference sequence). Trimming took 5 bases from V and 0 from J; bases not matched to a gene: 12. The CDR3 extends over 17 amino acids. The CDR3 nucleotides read TGCAGTGCTCCCCGGGGAGGGACTAGCGGTTTCTCCTACGAGCAGTACTTC. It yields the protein CSAPRGGTSGFSYEQYF.

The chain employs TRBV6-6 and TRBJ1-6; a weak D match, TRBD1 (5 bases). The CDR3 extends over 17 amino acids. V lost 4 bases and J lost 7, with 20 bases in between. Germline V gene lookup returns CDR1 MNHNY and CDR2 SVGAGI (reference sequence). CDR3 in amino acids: CASSFSAAQGGNSPLHF. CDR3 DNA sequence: TGTGCCAGCAGTTTCTCGGCCGCTCAGGGTGGCAATTCACCCCTCCACTTT.

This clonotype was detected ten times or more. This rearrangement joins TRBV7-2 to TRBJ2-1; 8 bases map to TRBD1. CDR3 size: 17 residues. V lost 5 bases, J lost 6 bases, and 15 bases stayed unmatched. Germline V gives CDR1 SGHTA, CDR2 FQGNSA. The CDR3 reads CASSTAAGGLGGNEQFF. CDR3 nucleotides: TGTGCCAGCAGCACTGCGGCAGGGGGCTTGGGTGGCAATGAGCAGTTCTTC. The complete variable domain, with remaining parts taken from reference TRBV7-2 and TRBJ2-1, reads GAGVSQSPSNKVTEKGKDVELRCDPISGHTALYWYRQSLGQGLEFLIYFQGNSAPDKSGLPSDRFSAERTGGSVSTLTIQRTQQEDSAVYLCASSTAAGGLGGNEQFFGPGTRLTVL.

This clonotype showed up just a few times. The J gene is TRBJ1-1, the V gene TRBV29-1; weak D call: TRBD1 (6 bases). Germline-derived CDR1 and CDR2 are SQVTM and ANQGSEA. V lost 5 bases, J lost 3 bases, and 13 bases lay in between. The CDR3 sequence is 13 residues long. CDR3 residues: CSVWGGVHTEAFF. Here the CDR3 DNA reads TGCAGCGTTTGGGGGGGCGTTCACACTGAAGCTTTCTTT.

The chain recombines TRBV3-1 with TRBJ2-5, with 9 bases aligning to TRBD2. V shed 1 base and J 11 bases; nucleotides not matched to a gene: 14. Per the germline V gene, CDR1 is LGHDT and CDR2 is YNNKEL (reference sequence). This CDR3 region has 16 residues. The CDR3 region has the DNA TGTGCCAGCAGCCAAGTTGCGGGGGGGCGGGACAATGAGCAGTACTTC. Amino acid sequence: CASSQVAGGRDNEQYF.

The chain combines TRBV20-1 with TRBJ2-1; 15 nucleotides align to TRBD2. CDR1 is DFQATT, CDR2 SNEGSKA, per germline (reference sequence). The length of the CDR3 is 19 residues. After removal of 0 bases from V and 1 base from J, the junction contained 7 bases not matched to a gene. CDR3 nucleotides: TGCAGTGCTAGAGATATGGGACTAGCGGGGGGCTCTTCCTACAATGAGCAGTTCTTC. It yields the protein CSARDMGLAGGSSYNEQFF.